This entry concerns a single T cell receptor (beta chain). The sample comes from a study of a mutant IDH1 vaccine in newly diagnosed glioma. Study summary: Treated patients, roughly 62% male and 37.5% female, averaged roughly 40 years of age.

Time point given: baseline, week 1 (first vaccination visit). The treatment here: pre-vaccination baseline after standard-of-care therapy. TCRdb's copy holds only in-frame clones and misses some; the assay was immunoSEQ multiplex PCR. The sample records some 38,000 clones, 80% to 95% being singletons. This clonotype was obtained from a man between 18 and 29 years old with glioma. Sequencing was performed on PBMCs, taken from a glioma patient treated with radiotherapy, temozolomide or both.

The CDR3 is CASSGLQGGTEAFF. The CDR3 DNA sequence: TGCGCCAGCAGCGGACTACAGGGGGGCACTGAAGCTTTCTTT. The chain joins TRBV5-1 to TRBJ1-1; the match to TRBD1 covers 8 bases. The length of the CDR3 is 14 residues. With 4 bases clipped from V and 4 bases from J, the junction kept 6 bases outside the gene matches. Per the germline V gene, CDR1 is SGHRS and CDR2 is YFSETQ.